This is a list of T cell receptor beta chains from one sample in a study of shared clonotypes between healthy human individuals. TCRdb's copy holds only in-frame clones and misses some; the assay was immunoSEQ multiplex PCR. Among about 2.1 million clones listed, just over 90% were seen once. What was sequenced was naive CD8+ T cells from PBMCs. The receptors come from a man aged 18 to 30 in good health. Some clones in this sample may be carry-over from other donors' samples. Both conserved end residues are part of each CDR3. The listing skips clone size in some rows; elsewhere it reads once, few, many or a size class.

v_call: TRBV19; j_call: TRBJ2-2; clone_size: NA; cdr3_aa: CASSSRDRGPGELFF
v_call: TRBV9; j_call: TRBJ2-7; clone_size: NA; cdr3_aa: CASSETGAEGYEQYF
v_call: TRBV29-1; j_call: TRBJ2-1; clone_size: once; cdr3_aa: CSVEGLALFNNEQFF
v_call: TRBV29-1; j_call: TRBJ1-5; clone_size: few; cdr3_aa: CSVRTGNQPQHF
v_call: TRBV5-6; j_call: TRBJ1-1; clone_size: once; cdr3_aa: CASSLALGGANTEAFF
v_call: TRBV6-5; j_call: TRBJ2-5; clone_size: NA; cdr3_aa: CASSYGGQETQYF
v_call: TRBV27; j_call: TRBJ1-1; clone_size: NA; cdr3_aa: CASSRQPMNTEAFF
v_call: TRBV7-3; j_call: TRBJ2-7; clone_size: NA; cdr3_aa: CASSLRPISSYEQYF
v_call: TRBV9; j_call: TRBJ1-2; clone_size: NA; cdr3_aa: CASSGQGIGANYGYTF
v_call: TRBV7-6; j_call: TRBJ2-5; clone_size: once; cdr3_aa: CASSPYDGNGLQTQYF
v_call: TRBV18; j_call: TRBJ1-1; clone_size: NA; cdr3_aa: CASSPGYSEAFF
v_call: TRBV11-2; j_call: TRBJ2-2; clone_size: NA; cdr3_aa: CASSLTGLGVAGELFF
v_call: TRBV7-9; j_call: TRBJ2-7; clone_size: NA; cdr3_aa: CASSSWTSGGINYEQYF
v_call: TRBV4-1; j_call: TRBJ2-3; clone_size: NA; cdr3_aa: CASSPQAGHDPDTQYF
v_call: TRBV6-1; j_call: TRBJ1-1; clone_size: NA; cdr3_aa: CASSGASTNTEAFF
v_call: TRBV7-9; j_call: TRBJ2-1; clone_size: NA; cdr3_aa: CASSLERVGEQFF